This T cell receptor (beta chain) was found in a study of blood T cell repertoires in COVID-19. Study-wide background: Collection of acute and convalescent COVID-19 samples took place in the United States, Italy and Spain.

The CDR3 is 15 amino acids. V was clipped by 2 bases and J by 8 bases, with 16 bases between them. CDR1 is LNHNV and CDR2 is YYDKDF in the germline V gene (reference sequence). Data came from immunoSEQ multiplex PCR; TCRdb stores just in-frame clones and leaves some out. Of fewer than 150,000 clones in the sample, around 89% were seen once. This clone was recorded once. This clonotype was obtained from a woman in her 50s with acute or convalescent COVID-19. The chain is built from TRBV15 and TRBJ2-1, with D possibly TRBD1 on 6 matching bases. The sequenced material came from peripheral blood. The CDR3 region has the DNA TGTGCCACCAGCAGATTGGGGGCTGTAGGTGATGAGCAGTTCTTC. This gives the protein CATSRLGAVGDEQFF.